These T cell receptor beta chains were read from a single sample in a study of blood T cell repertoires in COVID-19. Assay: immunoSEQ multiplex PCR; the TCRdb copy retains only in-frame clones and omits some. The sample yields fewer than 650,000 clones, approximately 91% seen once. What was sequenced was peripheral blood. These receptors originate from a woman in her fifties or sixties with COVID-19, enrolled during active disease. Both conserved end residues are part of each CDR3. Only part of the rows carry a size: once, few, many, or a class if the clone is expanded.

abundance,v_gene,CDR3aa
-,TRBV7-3,CASSLQPDSDTQYF
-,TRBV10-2,CATSGGLNTEAFF
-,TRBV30,CAWQGAGRNTIYF
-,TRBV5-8,CASSLMMGGFTEAFF
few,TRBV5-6,CASSFGDRDNQPQHF
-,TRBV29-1,CSARAGEGANSPLHF
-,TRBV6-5,CASKVRGASGGYTF
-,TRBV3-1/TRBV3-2,CASSQGQDNQPQHF
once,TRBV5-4,CASSLSGGGGAIGTQYF
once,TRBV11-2,CASTRGGDNTEAFF
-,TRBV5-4,CASSFGGGQVKNIQYF
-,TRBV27,CASSPRGGDYEQYF
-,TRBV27,CASSSPLLAGTPDTQYF
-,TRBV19,CASSIVTGNHEQYF
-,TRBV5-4,CASSSRDRAYEQYF
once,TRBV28,CASSPGHSRNGYTF
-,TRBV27,CASSLQMTARNSPLHF
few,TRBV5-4,CASSLGQGGGGYTF
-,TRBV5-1,CASSQLGQGSEKLFF
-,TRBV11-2,CASSSGKGALGYTF
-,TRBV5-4,CASSSGLARSGDTQYF
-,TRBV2,CASRTEGDTQYF
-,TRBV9,CASSADKRGIRYNEQFF
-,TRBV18,CASSPTGGYEQYF
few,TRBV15,CATSRDRGVRQPQHF
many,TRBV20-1,CSALGTDGYTF
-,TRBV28,CAIDRGSDTEAFF
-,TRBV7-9,CASSLNSNYGYTF
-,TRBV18,CASSPQGAQPQHF
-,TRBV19,CASSSTRQGDYTF
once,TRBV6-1,CASSEILSDTQYF
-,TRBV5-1,CASSLGRGPASSGANVLTF
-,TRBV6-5,CACTPSFSGANVLTF
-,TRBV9,CASSAGLAGGERELFF
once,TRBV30,CAWSGGTSGHGTDTQYF
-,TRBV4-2,CASSLQGSLGNTIYF
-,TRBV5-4,CASRLDRVNTEAFF
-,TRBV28,CASSSGTGNTEAFF
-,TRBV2,CASAGDLSTDTQYF
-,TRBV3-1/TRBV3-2,CASSQTPSGTYEQYF
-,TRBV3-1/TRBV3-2,CASSHIRPPTGEQYF
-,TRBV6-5,CASSYTADGNQPQHF
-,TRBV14,CASSQYRGSPYEQYF
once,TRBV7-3,CASSVKAGAHTDTQYF
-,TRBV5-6,CASSLGTGGRTYNSPLHF
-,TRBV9,CASSVRRGASYNEQFF
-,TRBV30,CAWSPDRGDYGYTF
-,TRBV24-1,CATSGSRDGGTEAFF
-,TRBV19,CASKFGGGSSYNEQFF
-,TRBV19,CASSEEKTETQYF
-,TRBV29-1,CSVEDGGSGNTEAFF
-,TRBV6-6,CASSQPDRYYGYTF
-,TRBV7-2,CASSFMTGVNEKLFF